This TCR beta chain was found in a study of OX40 agonist ivuxolimab in advanced cancers. The study, taken as a whole, reports: Among the least clonally expanded were partial responders at 0.1-3.0 mg/kg. With doses of 0.1 to 3.0 mg/kg, CD4+ and CD8+ blood T cells had undergone clonal expansion by week 6.

A history of autoimmune disease or systemic immunosuppression excluded patients. On cycle 4 day 1 and cycle 7 day 1, as well as at baseline, blood was sampled. This table comes from immunoSEQ multiplex PCR, and its TCRdb copy is limited to in-frame clones, with some not included. Of about 86,000 clones listed, around nine tenths are singletons. About this clone: Its target is not known.

The CDR3 consists of 14 residues. The ends were cut back, 4 bases at V and 4 bases at J, with 10 bases in the middle. Germline lookup yields CDR1 SNHLY and CDR2 FYNNEI. This chain uses TRBV2 with TRBJ2-2; no clear D. The sequence derives from an adult with an advanced solid tumor such as melanoma, head and neck, liver or kidney cancer. The input for sequencing was CD4+ or CD8+ T cells sorted from blood, taken in a trial of the OX40 agonist ivuxolimab. Here the CDR3 reads CASSVLAVTGELFF. The CDR3 region has the DNA TGTGCCAGCAGTGTGTTAGCTGTCACCGGGGAGCTGTTTTTT.